The sequence of this TCR beta chain was determined in a study of T cells in Graves' hyperthyroidism and ophthalmopathy. The CDR3 regions of TCR beta were amplified from RNA transcripts. Using the HTBI primer set, a first-round RT-PCR was run on the TCR CDR3. TCRdb fed the multiplex PCR reads into MiXCR, producing one record per CDR3 protein. The sample holds roughly 660,000 distinct CDR3 sequences, roughly 17% seen once. This clonotype was seen at least ten times. CDR3 length: 13 amino acids. Per germline, CDR1 SEHNR and CDR2 FQNEAQ (reference sequence). Trimming pared 3 bases from V and 5 bases from J, leaving 8 bases between.

The clonotype was recovered from a man aged 45-60 years with Graves' hyperthyroidism. This chain uses TRBV7-9 with TRBJ2-1; possibly TRBD1 for D (5 bases). Material for sequencing was blood. The CDR3 loop is CASSLTENNEQFF. The CDR3 nucleotides are TGTGCCAGCAGCTTGACAGAGAACAATGAGCAGTTCTTC. Full variable domain (remainder filled in from reference TRBV7-9 and TRBJ2-1): DTGVSQNPRHKITKRGQNVTFRCDPISEHNRLYWYRQTLGQGPEFLTYFQNEAQLEKSRLLSDRFSAERPKGSFSTLEIQRTEQGDSAMYLCASSLTENNEQFFGPGTRLTVL.